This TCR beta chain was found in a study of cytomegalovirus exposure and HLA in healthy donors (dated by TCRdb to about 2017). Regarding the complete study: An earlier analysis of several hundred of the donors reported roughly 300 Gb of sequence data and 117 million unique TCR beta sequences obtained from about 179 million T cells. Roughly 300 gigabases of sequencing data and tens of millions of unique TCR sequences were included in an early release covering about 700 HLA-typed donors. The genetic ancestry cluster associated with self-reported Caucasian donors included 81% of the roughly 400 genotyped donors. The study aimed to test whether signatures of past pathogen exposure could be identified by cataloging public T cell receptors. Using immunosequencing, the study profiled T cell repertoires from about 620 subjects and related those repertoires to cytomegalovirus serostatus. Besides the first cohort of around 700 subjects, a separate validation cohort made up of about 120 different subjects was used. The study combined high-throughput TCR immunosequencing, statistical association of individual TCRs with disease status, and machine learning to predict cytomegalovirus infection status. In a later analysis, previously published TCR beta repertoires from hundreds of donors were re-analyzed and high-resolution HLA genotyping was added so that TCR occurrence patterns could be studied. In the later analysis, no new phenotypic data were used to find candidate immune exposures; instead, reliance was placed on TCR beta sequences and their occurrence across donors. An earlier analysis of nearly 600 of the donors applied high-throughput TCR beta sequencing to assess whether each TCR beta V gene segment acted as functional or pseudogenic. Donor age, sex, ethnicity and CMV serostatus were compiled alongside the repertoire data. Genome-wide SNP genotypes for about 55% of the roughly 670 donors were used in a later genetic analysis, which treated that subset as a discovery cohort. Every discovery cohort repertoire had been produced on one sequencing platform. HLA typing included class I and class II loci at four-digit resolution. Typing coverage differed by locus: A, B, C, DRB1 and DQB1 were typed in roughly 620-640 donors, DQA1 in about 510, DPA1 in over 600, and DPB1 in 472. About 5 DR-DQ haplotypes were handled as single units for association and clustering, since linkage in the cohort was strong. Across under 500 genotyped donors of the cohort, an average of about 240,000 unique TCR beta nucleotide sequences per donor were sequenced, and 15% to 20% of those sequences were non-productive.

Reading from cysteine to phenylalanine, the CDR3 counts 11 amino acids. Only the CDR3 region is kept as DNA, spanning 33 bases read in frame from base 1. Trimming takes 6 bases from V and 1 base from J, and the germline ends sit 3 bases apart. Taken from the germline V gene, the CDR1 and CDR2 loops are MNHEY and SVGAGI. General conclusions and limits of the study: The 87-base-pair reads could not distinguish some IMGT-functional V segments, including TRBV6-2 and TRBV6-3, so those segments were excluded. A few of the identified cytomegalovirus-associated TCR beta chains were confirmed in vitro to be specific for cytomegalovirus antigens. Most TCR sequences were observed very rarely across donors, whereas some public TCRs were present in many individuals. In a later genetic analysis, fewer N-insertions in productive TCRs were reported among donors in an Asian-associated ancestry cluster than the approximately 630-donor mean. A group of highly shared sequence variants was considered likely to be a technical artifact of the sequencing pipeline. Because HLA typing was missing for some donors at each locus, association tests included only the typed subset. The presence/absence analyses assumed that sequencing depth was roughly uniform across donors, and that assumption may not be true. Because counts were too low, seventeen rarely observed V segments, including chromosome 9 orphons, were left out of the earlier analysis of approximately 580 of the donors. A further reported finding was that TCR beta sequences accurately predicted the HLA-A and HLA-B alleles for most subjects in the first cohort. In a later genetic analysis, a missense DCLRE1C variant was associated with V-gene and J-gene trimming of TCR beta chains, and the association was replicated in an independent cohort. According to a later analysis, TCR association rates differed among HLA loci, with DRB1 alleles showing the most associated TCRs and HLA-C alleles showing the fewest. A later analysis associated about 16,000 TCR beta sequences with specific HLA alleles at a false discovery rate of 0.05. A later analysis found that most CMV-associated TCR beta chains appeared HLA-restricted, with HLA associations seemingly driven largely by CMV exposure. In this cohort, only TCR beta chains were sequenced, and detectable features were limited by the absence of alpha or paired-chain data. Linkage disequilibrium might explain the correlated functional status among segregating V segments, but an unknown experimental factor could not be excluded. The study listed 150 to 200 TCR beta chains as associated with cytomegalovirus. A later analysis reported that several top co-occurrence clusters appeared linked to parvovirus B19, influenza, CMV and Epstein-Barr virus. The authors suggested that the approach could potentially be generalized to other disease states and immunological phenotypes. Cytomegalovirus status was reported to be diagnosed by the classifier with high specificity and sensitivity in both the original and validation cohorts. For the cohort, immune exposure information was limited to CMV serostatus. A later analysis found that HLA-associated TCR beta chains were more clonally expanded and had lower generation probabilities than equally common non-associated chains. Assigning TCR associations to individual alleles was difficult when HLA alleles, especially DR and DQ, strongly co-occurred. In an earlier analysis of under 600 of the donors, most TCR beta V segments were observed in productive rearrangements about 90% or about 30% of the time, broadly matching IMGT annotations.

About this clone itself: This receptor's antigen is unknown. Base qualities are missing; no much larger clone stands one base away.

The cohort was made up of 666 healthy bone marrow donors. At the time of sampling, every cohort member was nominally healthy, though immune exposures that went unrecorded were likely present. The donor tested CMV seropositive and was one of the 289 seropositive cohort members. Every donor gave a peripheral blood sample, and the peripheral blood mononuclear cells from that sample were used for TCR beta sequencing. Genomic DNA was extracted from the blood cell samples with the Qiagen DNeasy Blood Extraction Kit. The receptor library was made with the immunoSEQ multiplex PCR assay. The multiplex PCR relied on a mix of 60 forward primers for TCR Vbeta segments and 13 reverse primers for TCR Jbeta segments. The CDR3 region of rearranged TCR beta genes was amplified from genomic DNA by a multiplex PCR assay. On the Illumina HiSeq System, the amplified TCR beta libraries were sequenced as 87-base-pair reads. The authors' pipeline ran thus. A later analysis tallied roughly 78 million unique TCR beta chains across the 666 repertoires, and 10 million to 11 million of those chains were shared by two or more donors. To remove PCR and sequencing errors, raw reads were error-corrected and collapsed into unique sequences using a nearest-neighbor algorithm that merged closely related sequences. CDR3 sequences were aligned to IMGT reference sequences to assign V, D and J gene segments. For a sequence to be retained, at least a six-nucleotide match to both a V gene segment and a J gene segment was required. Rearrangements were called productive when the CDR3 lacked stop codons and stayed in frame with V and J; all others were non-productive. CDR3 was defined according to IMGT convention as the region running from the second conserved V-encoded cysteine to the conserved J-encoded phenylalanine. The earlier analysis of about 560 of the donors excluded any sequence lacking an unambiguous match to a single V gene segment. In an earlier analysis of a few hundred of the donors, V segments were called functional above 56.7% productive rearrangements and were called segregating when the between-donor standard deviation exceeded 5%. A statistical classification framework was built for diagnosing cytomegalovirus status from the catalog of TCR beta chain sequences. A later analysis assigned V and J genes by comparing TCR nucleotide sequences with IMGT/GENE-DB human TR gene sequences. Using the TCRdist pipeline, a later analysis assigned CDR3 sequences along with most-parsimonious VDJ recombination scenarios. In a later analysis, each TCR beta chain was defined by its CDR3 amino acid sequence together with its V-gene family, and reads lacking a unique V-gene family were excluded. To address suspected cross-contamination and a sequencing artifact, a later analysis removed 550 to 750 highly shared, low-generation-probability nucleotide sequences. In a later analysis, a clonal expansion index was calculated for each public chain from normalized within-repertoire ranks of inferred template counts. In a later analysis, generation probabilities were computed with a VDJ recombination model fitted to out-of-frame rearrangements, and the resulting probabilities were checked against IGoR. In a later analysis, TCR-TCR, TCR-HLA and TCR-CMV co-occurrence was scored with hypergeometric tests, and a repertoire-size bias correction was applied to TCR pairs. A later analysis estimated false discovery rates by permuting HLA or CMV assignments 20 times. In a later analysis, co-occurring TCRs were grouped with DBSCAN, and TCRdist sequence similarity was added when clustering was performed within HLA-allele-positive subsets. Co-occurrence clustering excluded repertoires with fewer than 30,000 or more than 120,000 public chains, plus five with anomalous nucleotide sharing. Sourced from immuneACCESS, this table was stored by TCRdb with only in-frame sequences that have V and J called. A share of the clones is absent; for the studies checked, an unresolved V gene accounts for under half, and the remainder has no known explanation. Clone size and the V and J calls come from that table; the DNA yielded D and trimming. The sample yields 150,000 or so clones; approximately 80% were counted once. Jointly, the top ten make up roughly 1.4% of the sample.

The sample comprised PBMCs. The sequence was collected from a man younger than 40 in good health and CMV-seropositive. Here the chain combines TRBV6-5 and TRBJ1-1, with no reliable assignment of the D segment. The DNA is TGTGCCAGCAGGGCGAACACTGAAGCTTTCTTT. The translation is CASRANTEAFF.